Below, one TCR beta chain is given with its context. V was clipped by 3 bases and J by 2 bases; unmatched bases: 11. The CDR3 has 17 amino acids. From germline, CDR1 is ENHRY and CDR2 SYGVKD. Assay used: immunoSEQ multiplex PCR; TCRdb lists only in-frame clones, some missing. The sample records almost 70,000 clones, nearly 96% being singletons. This record comes from a study of cytomegalovirus exposure and HLA in healthy donors. The sequenced material came from PBMCs. The receptor was derived from a woman under 30 in good health and CMV-seropositive. The chain carries TRBV10-3 and TRBJ2-7, with 9 bases matching TRBD2. In DNA, the CDR3 is TGTGCCATCAGTGACGCACCAAGGCTAGCGGGAACCTACGAGCAGTACTTC. Translating gives CAISDAPRLAGTYEQYF.